Below are 4 T cell receptor beta chains sequenced from a single sample in a study of blood T cell repertoires in COVID-19 (TCRdb year 2020). Receptor libraries were prepared by the immunoSEQ multiplex PCR assay. TCRdb took this table from immuneACCESS and kept in-frame rearrangements with V and J called. Such tables lack part of the clones; where checked against another copy, unresolved V genes explain under half of the gap, and the rest is unexplained. Across this sample there are fewer than 300,000 clones, with 80% to 90% seen only once. The ten largest account for 7.5% to 10% of the sample. What was sequenced was peripheral blood. The receptors were sampled from a woman in her fifties or sixties who had recovered from COVID-19.

The rearrangement joins TRBV27 to TRBJ1-4; no clear D gene. The V gene's germline CDR1 is MNHEY and CDR2 SMNVEV (reference sequence). Trimming shortened V by 5 bases and J by 8 bases, and 9 bases separated the two germline ends. This CDR3 region has 12 residues. The chain's CDR3 is CASSPLREKLFF. The CDR3 DNA sequence: TGTGCCAGCAGTCCCCTCAGGGAAAAACTGTTTTTT.

Concerning this clone itself: The junction shows a germline mismatch at one end, possibly a read error. The J gene is TRBJ2-7, the V gene TRBV30; D possibly corresponds to TRBD1 (6 bases). Germline values: CDR1 GTSNPN, CDR2 SVGIG (reference sequence). The CDR3 runs to 11 residues. This CDR3 is CAWSVQGVRDF. The CDR3 DNA sequence: TGTGCCTGGAGTGTACAGGGTGTGAGGGACTTC.

The chain links TRBV29-1 to TRBJ2-1; 7 bases match TRBD2. This CDR3 contains 15 residues. J was trimmed by 8 bases and V by 6 bases; bases with no gene match: 16. Germline CDR1 is SQVTM and CDR2 is ANQGSEA. CDR3 in amino acids: CSVGSGKGWGHEQFF. CDR3 nucleotides: TGCAGCGTGGGAAGCGGGAAAGGGTGGGGTCATGAGCAGTTCTTC.

The chain couples TRBV5-1 to TRBJ2-5; 8 nucleotides match TRBD2. V was clipped by 6 bases and J by 4 bases; unmatched bases: 8. The CDR3 has 14 amino acids. Germline V gives CDR1 SGHRS, CDR2 YFSETQ. CDR3 in amino acids: CASTTGGPAETQYF. CDR3 sequence (DNA): TGCGCCAGCACCACGGGGGGGCCGGCAGAGACCCAGTACTTC.